The 23 T cell receptor beta chains below come from one sample, sequenced in a study of chemoradiotherapy in HPV16-positive cancers. Produced via immunoSEQ multiplex PCR; TCRdb's table is partial and in-frame only. The sample lists some 30,000 clones; around four fifths were seen once. The sequences come from blood, collected from a patient who underwent chemoradiotherapy. Source of these receptors: a human donor with HPV-associated anogenital cancer.

The chain carries TRBV2 and TRBJ1-2; a weak D match, TRBD1 (5 bases). The germline V gene has CDR1 SNHLY and CDR2 FYNNEI. This CDR3 contains 12 residues. The V and J ends lost 7 bases and 6 bases respectively, with 12 bases between them. The CDR3 loop reads CASISGLDGYTF. The CDR3 bases are TGTGCCAGCATTTCGGGGCTTGATGGCTACACCTTC.

The chain carries TRBV19 and TRBJ2-7; possibly TRBD1 for D (7 bases). Trimming pared 2 bases from V and 4 bases from J, leaving 18 bases between. Per the germline V gene, CDR1 is LNHDA and CDR2 is SQIVND (reference sequence). The CDR3 covers 16 residues. The CDR3 protein is CASSITAGGYGYEQYF. The CDR3 bases are TGTGCCAGTAGTATAACAGCAGGGGGGTATGGTTACGAGCAGTACTTC.

The table lists this clone with a count of one. The genes are TRBV5-1 and TRBJ1-2; perhaps TRBD1 as D (6 bases). Germline V CDR1 and CDR2: SGHRS, YFSETQ. The V gene lost 2 bases and the J gene lost 7 bases, with 12 bases spanning the gap. This CDR3 spans 13 amino acids. The CDR3 DNA sequence: TGCGCCAGCAGCTTAAGGGGGGCTGGTGGCTACACCTTC. Translated, it gives CASSLRGAGGYTF. Using reference TRBV5-1 and TRBJ1-2 for the parts outside the CDR3, the full variable domain is KAGVTQTPRYLIKTRGQQVTLSCSPISGHRSVSWYQQTPGQGLQFLFEYFSETQRNKGNFPGRFSGRQFSNSRSEMNVSTLELGDSALYLCASSLRGAGGYTFGSGTRLTVV.

This chain connects TRBV19 to TRBJ1-4; D is undetermined. The CDR3 contains 13 residues. Germline assignment: CDR1 LNHDA and CDR2 SQIVND (reference sequence). Trimming pared 6 bases from V and 1 base from J, leaving 6 bases between. CDR3 sequence: CASRWGTNEKLFF. In DNA form, the CDR3 reads TGTGCCAGTAGATGGGGAACTAATGAAAAACTGTTTTTT.

The chain has TRBV19 and TRBJ1-2, with 7 bases lining up with TRBD1. J gave up 8 bases and V 7 bases, and 10 bases lay outside the gene matches. The CDR3 spans 13 residues. Per germline, CDR1 LNHDA and CDR2 SQIVND (reference sequence). The chain's CDR3 is CASNSGQWEGYTF. Here the CDR3 DNA reads TGTGCCAGTAATTCGGGACAGTGGGAAGGCTACACCTTC.

This clone was picked up one time. V and J are TRBV5-4 and TRBJ2-5; the D gene is possibly TRBD2 (6 bases). Germline-derived CDR1 and CDR2 are SGHNT and YYREEE (reference sequence). The CDR3 covers 12 residues. The ends were cut back, 2 bases at V and 7 bases at J, with 9 bases in the middle. The CDR3 nucleotides read TGTGCCAGCAGCTTAATCGGGGGGACCCAGTACTTC. The encoded protein is CASSLIGGTQYF. The whole variable domain, remainder taken from reference TRBV5-4 and TRBJ2-5, is ETGVTQSPTHLIKTRGQQVTLRCSSQSGHNTVSWYQQALGQGPQFIFQYYREEENGRGNFPPRFSGLQFPNYSSELNVNALELDDSALYLCASSLIGGTQYFGPGTRLLVL.

The gene calls are TRBV10-1 and TRBJ1-4; possibly TRBD1 for D (6 bases). V gave up 4 bases and J gave up 3 bases, with 18 bases separating them. The length of the CDR3 is 17 residues. Germline CDR1 and CDR2: WNHNN and SYGVQD (reference sequence). CDR3 sequence: CASSGDDRFLANEKLFF. The DNA for the CDR3 is TGCGCCAGCAGTGGGGACGACAGGTTTTTAGCTAATGAAAAACTGTTTTTT.

The J gene is TRBJ1-4, the V gene TRBV27; 7 positions match TRBD1. The J segment lost 3 bases and the V segment lost 5 bases, leaving 15 bases of the junction unmatched. The germline V gene encodes CDR1 MNHEY and CDR2 SMNVEV (reference sequence). The CDR3 runs 18 residues. Written as DNA, the CDR3 is TGTGCCAGCAGTCTACCGAGAGCAGGGGGGTTAGCTAATGAAAAACTGTTTTTT. Translated, it gives CASSLPRAGGLANEKLFF. Complete variable domain (other parts from reference TRBV27 and TRBJ1-4): EAQVTQNPRYLITVTGKKLTVTCSQNMNHEYMSWYRQDPGLGLRQIYYSMNVEVTDKGDVPEGYKVSRKEKRNFPLILESPSPNQTSLYFCASSLPRAGGLANEKLFFGSGTQLSVL.

The chain is built from TRBV5-1 and TRBJ1-2; 12 nucleotides align to TRBD1. CDR3 size: 15 residues. V lost 4 bases, J lost 5 bases, and 6 bases stayed unmatched. The germline gives CDR1 SGHRS, CDR2 YFSETQ. CDR3 residues: CASSQGTGGFYGYTF. The CDR3 DNA reads TGCGCCAGCAGCCAGGGGACAGGGGGCTTTTATGGCTACACCTTC.

The rearrangement links TRBV18 to TRBJ2-3; TRBD2 agrees at 12 bases. The V gene end was trimmed by 6 bases and the J gene end by 6 bases; junction bases not matched to a gene: 4. From germline, CDR1 is KGHSH and CDR2 LQKENI. This CDR3 has 14 residues. CDR3 region: CASSRTSGEDTQYF. DNA of the CDR3: TGTGCCAGCTCCCGGACTAGCGGGGAGGATACGCAGTATTTT.

The V and J genes are TRBV7-2 and TRBJ1-2; perhaps TRBD1 as D (5 bases). Germline lookup yields CDR1 SGHTA and CDR2 FQGNSA. CDR3 length equals 12 residues. The V end lost 5 bases, the J end lost 8 bases, and 12 bases lay between the germline ends. In nucleotides, the CDR3 is TGTGCCAGCAGCCCGTCCAGGGTGGGCTACACCTTC. Translated: CASSPSRVGYTF.

This chain links TRBV7-9 with TRBJ1-2, with no clear D. The CDR3 is 14 residues long. V lost 4 bases, J lost 2 bases, and 11 bases lay in between. CDR1 and CDR2 from the germline V gene are SEHNR and FQNEAQ (reference sequence). In DNA form, the CDR3 reads TGTGCCAGCAGCTCCCGGACGGCCAACTATGGCTACACCTTC. Amino acid sequence: CASSSRTANYGYTF.

This clone was recorded once. The chain combines TRBV9 with TRBJ1-1; D unclear. The CDR3 is 15 residues long. Germline V gene data show CDR1 as SGDLS and CDR2 as YYNGEE. Trimming removed 2 bases at V and 1 base at J, with 12 bases between. The CDR3 DNA reads TGTGCCAGCAGCGTTACGTGGGCCACGAACACTGAAGCTTTCTTT. Its translation: CASSVTWATNTEAFF.

This chain links TRBV29-1 with TRBJ2-1; 10 nucleotides align to TRBD2. The CDR3 is 15 residues long. V lost 4 bases to trimming and J lost 3 bases; unmatched junction nucleotides: 6. CDR1 and CDR2 from the germline V gene are SQVTM and ANQGSEA. The CDR3 reads CSVGSGGVIYNEQFF. DNA of the CDR3: TGCAGCGTTGGCAGCGGGGGGGTAATCTACAATGAGCAGTTCTTC.

This clone appeared a few times. The chain links TRBV30 to TRBJ1-5; TRBD1 matches at 7 bases. Trimming took 3 bases from V and 6 from J; bases not matched to a gene: 2. Germline V gives CDR1 GTSNPN, CDR2 SVGIG (reference sequence). The CDR3 loop spans 12 amino acids. The CDR3 region has the DNA TGTGCCTGGAGGACAGGGAGTCAGCCCCAGCATTTT. Translation gives CAWRTGSQPQHF. Combining the CDR3 with reference TRBV30 and TRBJ1-5 gives the whole variable domain SQTIHQWPATLVQPVGSPLSLECTVEGTSNPNLYWYRQAAGRGLQLLFYSVGIGQISSEVPQNLSASRPQDRQFILSSKKLLLSDSGFYLCAWRTGSQPQHFGDGTRLSIL.

This chain uses TRBV7-9 with TRBJ2-1; TRBD2 matches at 10 bases. The germline CDR1 and CDR2 sequences are SEHNR and FQNEAQ (reference sequence). This CDR3 has 15 amino acids. After removal of 2 bases from V and 5 bases from J, the junction contained 3 bases not matched to a gene. CDR3 sequence (DNA): TGTGCCAGCAGCTTAAGCGGGGGGGGAGACAATGAGCAGTTCTTC. The encoded protein is CASSLSGGGDNEQFF. Full variable domain (rest looked up from reference TRBV7-9 and TRBJ2-1): DTGVSQNPRHKITKRGQNVTFRCDPISEHNRLYWYRQTLGQGPEFLTYFQNEAQLEKSRLLSDRFSAERPKGSFSTLEIQRTEQGDSAMYLCASSLSGGGDNEQFFGPGTRLTVL.

The gene calls are TRBV6-1 and TRBJ1-4; no definite D call. Germline lookup yields CDR1 MNHNS and CDR2 SASEGT. Trimming shortened V by 4 bases and J by 6 bases, and 6 bases separated the two germline ends. CDR3 length: 12 residues. The CDR3 bases are TGTGCCAGCAGTGGGAAACATGAAAAACTGTTTTTT. This gives the protein CASSGKHEKLFF.

The chain links TRBV2 to TRBJ2-5; D is possibly TRBD1 (6 bases). Germline V gene lookup returns CDR1 SNHLY and CDR2 FYNNEI. The ends were cut back, 3 bases at V and 4 bases at J, with 15 bases in the middle. The CDR3 consists of 15 residues. The CDR3 coding sequence is TGTGCCAGCAGTGATTGGGGCAGGGGCGGAGAGACCCAGTACTTC. Its translation is CASSDWGRGGETQYF.

The chain has TRBV10-3 and TRBJ1-2; D call uncertain. The germline gives CDR1 ENHRY, CDR2 SYGVKD. V lost 2 bases and J lost 2, with 15 bases in between. The CDR3 covers 16 residues. The CDR3 DNA is TGTGCCATCAGTGAGCAGGTACGGAATCACAACTATGGCTACACCTTC. It is translated as CAISEQVRNHNYGYTF.

This sequence joins TRBV19 and TRBJ1-2, with D perhaps matching TRBD1 (6 bases). The CDR3 contains 16 residues. Trimming pared 1 base from V and 2 bases from J, leaving 14 bases between. Germline CDR1 is LNHDA and CDR2 is SQIVND (reference sequence). Here the CDR3 reads CASSIVWGARNYGYTF. CDR3 DNA: TGTGCCAGTAGTATAGTATGGGGGGCTCGGAACTATGGCTACACCTTC. Using reference TRBV19 and TRBJ1-2 for the parts outside the CDR3, the full variable domain is DGGITQSPKYLFRKEGQNVTLSCEQNLNHDAMYWYRQDPGQGLRLIYYSQIVNDFQKGDIAEGYSVSREKKESFPLTVTSAQKNPTAFYLCASSIVWGARNYGYTFGSGTRLTVV.

This clone was observed a single time. This chain connects TRBV28 to TRBJ1-2; D unresolved. Trimming took 6 bases from V and 4 from J, leaving 9 bases between them. The CDR3 runs 12 residues. Germline CDR1 reads MDHEN; CDR2 reads SYDVKM. This CDR3 reads CASSSQFYGYTF. The CDR3 nucleotides are TGTGCCAGCAGCTCACAGTTCTATGGCTACACCTTC.

The chain carries TRBV30 and TRBJ2-5, with D perhaps TRBD1 (6 bases). Trimming pared 8 bases from V and 4 bases from J, leaving 23 bases between. The V gene's germline CDR1 is GTSNPN and CDR2 SVGIG (reference sequence). This CDR3 comprises 15 residues. The CDR3, as DNA: TGTGCCGGTAGGGACACCCGGGGCATAGGAGAGACCCAGTACTTC. The encoded protein is CAGRDTRGIGETQYF.

V usage is TRBV5-1 and J usage is TRBJ1-1; maybe TRBD1 (6 bases). The CDR3 covers 16 residues. The ends were cut back, 6 bases at V and 0 bases at J, with 18 bases in the middle. Per the germline V gene, CDR1 is SGHRS and CDR2 is YFSETQ. This CDR3 is CASTSQRGDMNTEAFF. The DNA for the CDR3 is TGCGCCAGCACCTCCCAAAGGGGGGACATGAACACTGAAGCTTTCTTT.